The 21 T cell receptor beta chains below all came from one sample that was sequenced in a study of shared clonotypes between healthy human individuals. The data were produced by immunoSEQ multiplex PCR, yet TCRdb's version contains in-frame clones alone and is incomplete. This sample carries some 2,100,000 clones, 90% to 97% of them seen once, and the ten largest clones take approximately 0.13%. The sample consisted of naive CD4+ T cells sorted from blood. The subset: CD45RA+ positively selected. The receptors here all came from a young man in good health.

As concerns this clone: The junction departs from germline at one end; a sequencing error may be responsible. The chain employs TRBV7-7 and TRBJ2-1, with TRBD2 matching over 15 bases. Germline V gives CDR1 SSHAT, CDR2 FNYEAQ (reference sequence). The CDR3 covers 15 residues. The CDR3 bases are TGTGCTAGCAGCGTGGGACTAGCGGGAGGCTGGGAGCAGTTCTTC. This gives the protein CASSVGLAGGWEQFF. Full variable domain (missing parts from reference TRBV7-7 and TRBJ2-1): GAGVSQSPRYKVTKRGQDVTLRCDPISSHATLYWYQQALGQGPEFLTYFNYEAQPDKSGLPSDRFSAERPEGSISTLTIQRTEQRDSAMYRCASSVGLAGGWEQFFGPGTRLTVL.

V gene TRBV28 combines with J gene TRBJ1-5, with a weak D call TRBD1 (6 bases). Looked up from germline, CDR1 is MDHEN and CDR2 is SYDVKM. V was trimmed by 4 bases and J by 1 base, leaving 17 bases between them. The CDR3 covers 17 residues. The CDR3 is CASSSQGLGGSNQPQHF. The CDR3 DNA reads as TGTGCCAGCAGTTCCCAGGGGTTGGGGGGAAGCAATCAGCCCCAGCATTTT.

This rearrangement joins TRBV5-1 to TRBJ1-2; TRBD1 is a possible D gene (5 bases). V was cut by 0 bases and J by 5 bases, with 14 bases left in between. There are 15 residues in the CDR3. Germline V gene data show CDR1 as SGHRS and CDR2 as YFSETQ. For the CDR3, the DNA is TGCGCCAGCAGCTTGGGAACTCAGGGAGTTTATGGCTACACCTTC. The encoded protein is CASSLGTQGVYGYTF. The variable domain in full, with the rest retrieved from reference TRBV5-1 and TRBJ1-2, is KAGVTQTPRYLIKTRGQQVTLSCSPISGHRSVSWYQQTPGQGLQFLFEYFSETQRNKGNFPGRFSGRQFSNSRSEMNVSTLELGDSALYLCASSLGTQGVYGYTFGSGTRLTVV.

This chain links TRBV7-2 with TRBJ1-5, with D possibly being TRBD1 (5 bases). This CDR3 is built from 15 residues. Germline V gene lookup returns CDR1 SGHTA and CDR2 FQGNSA. Trimming left V 3 bases short and J 5 bases short, with 14 bases between. The CDR3 region has the DNA TGTGCCAGCAGCTTTAGGGGAGGGTTCGATCAGCCCCAGCATTTT. Encoded protein: CASSFRGGFDQPQHF.

The chain recombines TRBV30 with TRBJ2-7; 7 bases map to TRBD2. The length of the CDR3 is 15 residues. Trimming at V came to 0 bases and at J to 2 bases, leaving 7 bases not matched to a gene. In germline, CDR1 is GTSNPN, CDR2 SVGIG (reference sequence). CDR3 in amino acids: CAWSVGLGVTYEQYF. CDR3 DNA sequence: TGTGCCTGGAGTGTAGGACTAGGCGTAACCTACGAGCAGTACTTC.

The chain recombines TRBV6-1 with TRBJ2-7; D not resolved. V lost 8 bases and J lost 6, with 14 bases in between. The CDR3 has 12 amino acids. Germline CDR1 reads MNHNS; CDR2 reads SASEGT. In DNA form, the CDR3 reads TGTGCCAGCCATAGTTTGTGGGGCGAGCAGTACTTC. Its translation is CASHSLWGEQYF.

This clone was recorded once. The rearrangement links TRBV6-5 to TRBJ1-5; no reliable D call. From germline, CDR1 is MNHEY and CDR2 SVGAGI. Trimming shortened V by 4 bases and J by 6 bases, and 7 bases separated the two germline ends. CDR3 length equals 12 residues. The CDR3 region is CASSLVLQPQHF. Here the CDR3 DNA reads TGTGCCAGCAGTTTGGTTCTTCAGCCCCAGCATTTT.

This clone was recorded once. This rearrangement joins TRBV7-9 to TRBJ1-4; D unresolved. CDR1 and CDR2 from the germline V gene are SEHNR and FQNEAQ (reference sequence). Trimming pared 5 bases from V and 7 bases from J, leaving 17 bases between. The CDR3 totals 15 residues. The CDR3 loop reads CASSTGRRGSEKLFF. The DNA of the CDR3 is TGTGCCAGCAGCACCGGGCGGCGAGGAAGTGAAAAACTGTTTTTT. Filled out from reference TRBV7-9 and TRBJ1-4, the complete variable domain reads DTGVSQNPRHKITKRGQNVTFRCDPISEHNRLYWYRQTLGQGPEFLTYFQNEAQLEKSRLLSDRFSAERPKGSFSTLEIQRTEQGDSAMYLCASSTGRRGSEKLFFGSGTQLSVL.

J is TRBJ1-4 and V is TRBV30, with D possibly TRBD1 on 6 matching bases. The length of the CDR3 is 13 residues. The V end was cut by 8 bases, the J end by 5 bases, with 15 bases between. Germline V gives CDR1 GTSNPN, CDR2 SVGIG (reference sequence). CDR3 in DNA: TGTGCCCGAGGGGGGACTGGAAATGAAAAACTGTTTTTT. This gives the protein CARGGTGNEKLFF.

This chain connects TRBV6-5 to TRBJ1-6; 9 bases match TRBD1. Per germline, CDR1 MNHEY and CDR2 SVGAGI. The CDR3 is 12 amino acids. Germline trimming cut 7 bases from V and 16 bases from J; bases unmatched to any gene: 8. CDR3: CASTWTGAKLHF. The CDR3 DNA reads as TGTGCCAGCACTTGGACAGGGGCCAAGCTCCACTTT.

This chain links TRBV7-2 with TRBJ2-3, with 10 bases identical to TRBD1. J gave up 4 bases and V 4 bases, and 5 bases lay outside the gene matches. Germline assignment: CDR1 SGHTA and CDR2 FQGNSA. This CDR3 has 15 amino acids. The DNA for the CDR3 is TGTGCCAGCAGCTCGCGACAGGGGGCGGCAGATACGCAGTATTTT. Translating gives CASSSRQGAADTQYF.

V and J are TRBV5-4 and TRBJ1-4; the D is unclear. Germline assignment: CDR1 SGHNT and CDR2 YYREEE (reference sequence). The CDR3 loop spans 15 amino acids. V lost 4 bases and J 3 bases, leaving 13 bases between the germline ends. The CDR3 sequence is CASSPGRSSNEKLFF. The DNA for the CDR3 is TGTGCCAGCAGCCCCGGGAGGTCCTCTAATGAAAAACTGTTTTTT.

The chain combines TRBV11-2 with TRBJ2-2, with a possible D match to TRBD2 (6 bases). The CDR3 has 16 residues. Germline V CDR1 and CDR2: SGHAT, FQNNGV. The V and J ends lost 0 bases and 3 bases respectively, with 11 bases between them. The CDR3 DNA reads TGTGCCAGCAGCTTAGATAATCGGGGGTACACCGGGGAGCTGTTTTTT. This sequence encodes CASSLDNRGYTGELFF.

The chain's CDR3 is CASSLQGAGGANVLTF. The DNA for the CDR3 is TGTGCCAGCAGTTTACAGGGGGCGGGTGGGGCCAACGTCCTGACTTTC. This chain links TRBV27 with TRBJ2-6, with 8 nucleotides matching TRBD1. The CDR3 runs to 16 residues. With V trimmed by 2 bases and J by 3 bases, 3 bases remained unmatched. Germline CDR1 is MNHEY and CDR2 is SMNVEV (reference sequence).

This clone has just one count. V and J are TRBV30 and TRBJ2-5; TRBD2 aligns across 14 bases. Trimming at V came to 5 bases and at J to 2 bases, leaving 4 bases not matched to a gene. Germline loops: CDR1 GTSNPN, CDR2 SVGIG (reference sequence). The CDR3 spans 15 residues. The CDR3 spells CAWGGTSGSQETQYF. For the CDR3, the DNA is TGTGCCTGGGGGGGGACTAGCGGGAGTCAAGAGACCCAGTACTTC.

The V gene is TRBV10-3, the J gene TRBJ2-1; D might be TRBD1 or TRBD2, each matching 5 bases. The V gene's germline CDR1 is ENHRY and CDR2 SYGVKD. This CDR3 contains 14 residues. The V end was cut by 0 bases, the J end by 7 bases, with 10 bases between. The CDR3 region is CAISESGERNEQFF. The DNA for the CDR3 is TGTGCCATCAGTGAGTCGGGGGAACGGAATGAGCAGTTCTTC.

The rearrangement links TRBV7-8 to TRBJ2-2; no firm D call. CDR1 is SGHVS, CDR2 FQNEAQ, per germline. Trimming shortened V by 5 bases and J by 0 bases, and 13 bases separated the two germline ends. The length of the CDR3 is 16 residues. The CDR3 DNA reads as TGTGCCAGCAGCCCAAAGGTGGATCCGAACACCGGGGAGCTGTTTTTT. It translates to CASSPKVDPNTGELFF.

This chain links TRBV2 with TRBJ2-7, with 8 bases that match TRBD1. This CDR3 is 15 amino acids long. The germline gives CDR1 SNHLY, CDR2 FYNNEI. J gave up 3 bases and V 0 bases, and 4 bases lay outside the gene matches. CDR3 coding DNA: TGTGCCAGCAGTGAAGCGCTAGGACAGGGCTACGAGCAGTACTTC. It is translated as CASSEALGQGYEQYF.

This chain joins TRBV9 and TRBJ2-7; TRBD2 matches at 12 bases. J gave up 3 bases and V 3 bases, and 10 bases lay outside the gene matches. Germline CDR1 and CDR2: SGDLS and YYNGEE. The CDR3 has 17 amino acids. The CDR3 nucleotides read TGTGCCAGCAGCGCCGGGAGCTTGACTAGCGGGAGCTACGAGCAGTACTTC. It encodes CASSAGSLTSGSYEQYF.

The chain recombines TRBV7-2 with TRBJ1-1, with D uncertain. Trimming cost V 4 bases and J 10 bases, with 10 bases left between them. The length of the CDR3 is 11 residues. Germline V gene data show CDR1 as SGHTA and CDR2 as FQGNSA. For the CDR3, the DNA is TGTGCCAGCAGCTCTAGCGGGGTAGCTTTCTTT. Translating it yields CASSSSGVAFF.

A single count supports this clone. V is TRBV6-5 and J is TRBJ2-1, with TRBD1 as a possible D gene (5 bases). Germline CDR1 reads MNHEY; CDR2 reads SVGAGI. CDR3 length: 12 residues. V was pared by 6 bases and J by 10 bases, with 13 bases between. CDR3 in amino acids: CASSRDSWEQFF. The DNA for the CDR3 is TGTGCCAGCAGCCGCGACAGTTGGGAGCAGTTCTTC.